Below, 28 T cell receptor beta chains from the same sample are listed, as sequenced in a study of T-cell reconstitution after alpha-beta-depleted transplantation in children. For TCRbeta, the library was prepared with unique molecular identifiers. MiXCR, applied by TCRdb to the PCR reads, yields one record per CDR3 protein. The table lists about 830,000 distinct CDR3 sequences, approximately 15% of them singletons. Sequenced here: PBMCs, mostly from graft donor cells, sampled 360 days after TCRalphabeta/CD19-depleted stem cell transplant. The receptors originated from a male patient aged 10 to 17 who had a stem cell transplant for acute lymphoblastic leukemia, so the T cells may come from the graft donor.

This clonotype was seen only a few times. The chain uses TRBV6-5 and TRBJ2-1, with 7 positions matching TRBD2. The V segment lost 1 base and the J segment 2 bases; nucleotides outside the gene matches: 2. The CDR3 runs 15 residues. CDR1 MNHEY and CDR2 SVGAGI come from the germline V gene. The CDR3 region has the DNA TGTGCCAGCAGTTACTTTGCGGGAGCCTACAATGAGCAGTTCTTC. Its protein is CASSYFAGAYNEQFF.

This chain uses TRBV20-1 with TRBJ2-1; possible D gene TRBD1, 6 bases. Germline loops: CDR1 DFQATT, CDR2 SNEGSKA (reference sequence). This CDR3 has 15 residues. Trimming took off 2 bases at V and 0 bases at J, with 11 bases between the two ends. The CDR3 protein is CSARFGTSSYNEQFF. CDR3 DNA: TGCAGTGCTAGATTCGGGACAAGCTCCTACAATGAGCAGTTCTTC.

The rearrangement links TRBV7-7 to TRBJ2-5; D unresolved. Germline V gene sequence: CDR1 SSHAT, CDR2 FNYEAQ (reference sequence). The V and J ends lost 2 bases and 5 bases respectively, with 12 bases between them. The CDR3 runs to 14 residues. The CDR3 sequence is CASSLNTDWETQYF. CDR3 in DNA: TGTGCCAGCAGCTTAAACACCGACTGGGAGACCCAGTACTTC. Using reference TRBV7-7 and TRBJ2-5 for the parts outside the CDR3, the full variable domain is GAGVSQSPRYKVTKRGQDVTLRCDPISSHATLYWYQQALGQGPEFLTYFNYEAQPDKSGLPSDRFSAERPEGSISTLTIQRTEQRDSAMYRCASSLNTDWETQYFGPGTRLLVL.

The V call is TRBV19, the J call TRBJ1-3; 9 nucleotides match TRBD1. This CDR3 contains 13 residues. The germline CDR1 and CDR2 sequences are LNHDA and SQIVND (reference sequence). J was trimmed by 5 bases and V by 9 bases; bases with no gene match: 5. In nucleotides, the CDR3 is TGTGCCAGCGGACAGGGGAGAAGAAACACCATATATTTT. Translated: CASGQGRRNTIYF.

This clonotype was seen many times. The chain employs TRBV24-1 and TRBJ2-3; perhaps TRBD2 as D (5 bases). The germline CDR1 and CDR2 sequences are KGHDR and SFDVKD. The CDR3 length is 13 residues. V was clipped by 4 bases and J by 9 bases, with 13 bases between them. The CDR3 coding sequence is TGTGCCACCAGTGACCCTGGCGGGTTCACGCAGTATTTT. Protein sequence: CATSDPGGFTQYF.

The CDR3 loop is CASRLLGKNEQFF. The CDR3 coding sequence is TGTGCCAGCAGACTCCTAGGAAAAAATGAGCAGTTCTTC. The chain carries TRBV3-1 and TRBJ2-1; D unresolved. From germline, CDR1 is LGHDT and CDR2 YNNKEL (reference sequence). V was cut by 6 bases and J by 7 bases, with 13 bases left in between. CDR3 length: 13 residues.

This clonotype was counted between two and nine times. The genes are TRBV5-1 and TRBJ2-2; the D is unclear. CDR1 and CDR2 from the germline V gene are SGHRS and YFSETQ. The CDR3 totals 12 residues. Trimming took 0 bases from V and 7 from J, leaving 4 bases between them. The CDR3 bases are TGCGCCAGCAGCTTGGCCATCGGGGAGCTGTTTTTT. Its protein product is CASSLAIGELFF.

This clonotype was observed a few times. This chain links TRBV15 with TRBJ2-1; D ambiguous. The CDR3 has 13 amino acids. Germline V gene data show CDR1 as LNHNV and CDR2 as YYDKDF (reference sequence). V dropped 8 bases and J dropped 10 bases, with 18 bases sitting between them. The CDR3: CATSPRRLYEQFF. CDR3 in DNA: TGTGCCACCTCTCCCCGGCGGCTTTACGAGCAGTTCTTC.

This clonotype was seen a handful of times. The V call is TRBV12-3 or TRBV12-4, the J call TRBJ1-5; weak D call: TRBD1 (5 bases). The CDR3 covers 17 residues. V shed 0 bases and J shed 0 bases, with 12 bases lying between them. CDR3 sequence: CASSLASPGNSNQPQHF. CDR3 sequence (DNA): TGTGCCAGCAGTTTAGCTTCCCCAGGGAATAGCAATCAGCCCCAGCATTTT.

The J gene is TRBJ2-5, the V gene TRBV6-2 or TRBV6-3; D remains ambiguous. V gave up 4 bases and J gave up 9 bases, with 12 bases separating them. The CDR3 sequence is 12 residues long. CDR1 is MNHEY, CDR2 SVGEGT, per germline. CDR3 sequence: CASSLPPSAQYF. The CDR3 DNA is TGTGCCAGCAGTTTGCCGCCGTCAGCCCAGTACTTC.

The J gene is TRBJ2-5, the V gene TRBV6-5; D not resolved. V was pared by 2 bases and J by 3 bases, with 10 bases between. The V gene's germline CDR1 is MNHEY and CDR2 SVGAGI. The CDR3 extends over 14 amino acids. The DNA of the CDR3 is TGTGCCAGCAGTTACAGAGACGGAAAAGAGACCCAGTACTTC. This sequence encodes CASSYRDGKETQYF.

This clonotype has just a few counts. CDR3 DNA: TGTGCCAGCAGCTTACCCCCAGGGCATCGGGGTGAAAAACTGTTTTTT. Its translation is CASSLPPGHRGEKLFF. This chain joins TRBV7-2 and TRBJ1-4; the D gene is possibly TRBD1 (5 bases). V lost 2 bases and J 7 bases, leaving 17 bases between the germline ends. CDR1 and CDR2 from the germline V gene are SGHTA and FQGNSA. The CDR3 contains 16 residues.

CDR3 amino acids: CATSPRQNTGELFF. In DNA form, the CDR3 reads TGTGCCACCAGCCCCCGGCAGAACACCGGGGAGCTGTTTTTT. The V and J genes are TRBV15 and TRBJ2-2; D gene ambiguous. The CDR3 consists of 14 residues. Trimming shortened V by 5 bases and J by 1 base, and 8 bases separated the two germline ends. CDR1 is LNHNV and CDR2 is YYDKDF in the germline V gene (reference sequence). Complete variable domain (other parts from reference TRBV15 and TRBJ2-2): DAMVIQNPRYQVTQFGKPVTLSCSQTLNHNVMYWYQQKSSQAPKLLFHYYDKDFNNEADTPDNFQSRRPNTSFCFLDIRSPGLGDTAMYLCATSPRQNTGELFFGEGSRLTVL.

The sample holds many counts of this clonotype. This chain joins TRBV12-3 or TRBV12-4 and TRBJ2-3; D is unclear. This CDR3 has 16 amino acids. Trimming stripped 4 bases from V and 5 bases from J, with 19 bases between. This chain's CDR3 is CASSSGSDLFQDTQYF. As DNA, the CDR3 is TGTGCCAGCAGTTCGGGTTCCGACTTGTTTCAAGATACGCAGTATTTT.

J is TRBJ1-2 and V is TRBV5-1; D is possibly TRBD1 (6 bases). Germline lookup yields CDR1 SGHRS and CDR2 YFSETQ. CDR3 size: 15 residues. V lost 2 bases and J lost 5, with 16 bases in between. This CDR3 reads CASSFYRDGYYGYTF. The DNA for the CDR3 is TGCGCCAGCAGCTTCTACAGGGACGGATATTATGGCTACACCTTC.

The DNA of the CDR3 is TGTGCCAGCAGTCTAGGGGGAGCTGGACGTAGGGGGGCCAACGTCCTGACTTTC. Translation: CASSLGGAGRRGANVLTF. The chain has TRBV7-8 and TRBJ2-6, with a tentative D call TRBD1 (6 bases). V lost 6 bases and J lost 4, with 22 bases in between. The CDR3 is made up of 18 amino acids. The V gene's germline CDR1 is SGHVS and CDR2 FQNEAQ.

The chain uses TRBV12-3 or TRBV12-4 and TRBJ2-1; 9 bases match TRBD1. V shed 6 bases and J 4 bases; nucleotides not matched to a gene: 7. This CDR3 region has 15 residues. CDR3 amino acids: CASSFDRGAYNEQFF. CDR3 in DNA: TGTGCCAGCAGCTTCGACAGGGGGGCGTACAATGAGCAGTTCTTC.

The chain uses TRBV7-9 and TRBJ2-3, with 9 bases aligning to TRBD2. V shed 5 bases, J shed 5 bases, and the junction held 11 bases outside the gene matches. Germline V gene lookup returns CDR1 SEHNR and CDR2 FQNEAQ (reference sequence). This CDR3 spans 16 amino acids. The DNA for the CDR3 is TGTGCCAGCAGCCCCGCCCTGGCGGGAGGGATAGATACGCAGTATTTT. It encodes CASSPALAGGIDTQYF.

The chain recombines TRBV20-1 with TRBJ1-6, with 11 bases fitting TRBD1. Germline V gives CDR1 DFQATT, CDR2 SNEGSKA (reference sequence). V lost 5 bases, J lost 7 bases, and 7 bases stayed unmatched. This CDR3 has 15 residues. CDR3 amino acids: CSALGQGGWNSPLHF. The CDR3 coding sequence is TGCAGTGCTTTGGGACAGGGGGGATGGAATTCACCCCTCCACTTT.

J is TRBJ2-1 and V is TRBV15, with unresolved D. Trimming left V 1 base short and J 0 bases short, with 10 bases between. Germline CDR1 LNHNV, CDR2 YYDKDF (reference sequence). This CDR3 region has 16 residues. The CDR3 protein is CATSRVFGGSYNEQFF. Here the CDR3 DNA reads TGTGCCACCAGCAGAGTCTTCGGCGGCTCCTACAATGAGCAGTTCTTC.

The chain recombines TRBV7-2 with TRBJ2-2; D tentatively fits TRBD1 or TRBD2 (5 bases each). The V end was cut by 3 bases, the J end by 2 bases, with 10 bases between. This CDR3 contains 15 residues. The germline gives CDR1 SGHTA, CDR2 FQGNSA. CDR3 nucleotide sequence: TGTGCCAGCAGCTTCCACGGGACCAACACCGGGGAGCTGTTTTTT. Amino acids: CASSFHGTNTGELFF.

This clonotype was seen a handful of times. The chain couples TRBV6-6 to TRBJ2-4, with D maybe TRBD1 (6 bases). The CDR3 totals 11 residues. Trimming removed 6 bases at V and 13 bases at J, with 13 bases between. Germline V lookup: CDR1 MNHNY, CDR2 SVGAGI (reference sequence). CDR3 in DNA: TGTGCCAGCAGGGAGACAGGCCCCCAGTACTTC. Protein: CASRETGPQYF.

This clonotype appeared a few times. The chain employs TRBV20-1 and TRBJ2-5; unclear D gene. CDR3 length: 12 amino acids. V was shortened by 0 bases and J by 4 bases, with 6 bases between the two germline ends. The germline V gene has CDR1 DFQATT and CDR2 SNEGSKA (reference sequence). CDR3 nucleotide sequence: TGCAGTGCTAGAGAAGGGTTAGAGACCCAGTACTTC. Amino acids: CSAREGLETQYF.

The gene calls are TRBV25-1 and TRBJ2-1, with TRBD2 identical over 14 bases. The V segment lost 8 bases and the J segment 8 bases; nucleotides outside the gene matches: 5. The CDR3 extends over 14 amino acids. CDR1 is MGHDK, CDR2 SYGVNS, per germline. The CDR3 region has the DNA TGTGCCAGCTCGGGACTAGCGGGAGTCGATGAGCAGTTCTTC. Protein product: CASSGLAGVDEQFF.

The V and J genes are TRBV19 and TRBJ1-2; TRBD1 might be the D (5 bases). The CDR3 spans 10 residues. Germline V lookup: CDR1 LNHDA, CDR2 SQIVND (reference sequence). V shed 5 bases and J shed 10 bases, with 8 bases lying between them. The CDR3 region has the DNA TGTGCCAGTAGTTCAGGGTTCTACACCTTC. As protein: CASSSGFYTF.

The chain combines TRBV12-3 or TRBV12-4 with TRBJ2-2, with D tentatively TRBD1 or TRBD2 (6 bases each). V dropped 1 base and J dropped 3 bases, with 12 bases sitting between them. The CDR3 extends over 16 amino acids. The chain's CDR3 is CASSLGGGLDTGELFF. Written as DNA, the CDR3 is TGTGCCAGCAGTTTAGGAGGGGGACTCGACACCGGGGAGCTGTTTTTT.

The chain is built from TRBV4-1 and TRBJ2-1; no reliable D call. This CDR3 has 15 residues. V lost 0 bases, J lost 0 bases, and 6 bases lay in between. Germline loops: CDR1 MGHRA, CDR2 YSYEKL. The CDR3 sequence: CASSQDPRSYNEQFF. As DNA, the CDR3 is TGCGCCAGCAGCCAAGATCCCCGCTCCTACAATGAGCAGTTCTTC.

There are a few counts of this clonotype. J is TRBJ2-3 and V is TRBV20-1, with 12 bases aligning to TRBD2. J gave up 4 bases and V 3 bases, and 8 bases lay outside the gene matches. Germline loops: CDR1 DFQATT, CDR2 SNEGSKA (reference sequence). The CDR3 has 16 residues. CDR3 region: CSASPLAGGSPDTQYF. CDR3 DNA sequence: TGCAGTGCTAGTCCCCTAGCGGGAGGGTCTCCAGATACGCAGTATTTT.